Listed below are T cell receptor beta chains from one sample, sequenced in a study of lymphopenia after photon versus proton radiotherapy. The repertoire was sequenced with immunoSEQ multiplex PCR; TCRdb's copy has only in-frame clones and lacks some. The data contain 25,000 to 30,000 clones, around four fifths of them singletons. The sample was peripheral blood, taken from a patient treated with photon-based radiotherapy. All receptors come from a woman aged 45-60 years with pancreatic cancer. The CDR3 runs from the conserved cysteine through the conserved F or W. A D gene is named only where the DNA matches it firmly. Clone size appears in some rows only: once, few, many, or a class for an expanded clone.

>NA|TRBV7-3|NA|TRBJ2-4
CASSLSGSQDIQYF
TGTGCCAGCAGCCTATCTGGGTCCCAGGACATTCAGTACTTC
>NA|TRBV30|NA|TRBJ2-5
CGWGAETQYF
TGTGGTTGGGGGGCCGAGACCCAGTACTTC
>NA|TRBV2|NA|TRBJ2-5
CASSDGRQETQYF
TGTGCCAGCAGTGACGGTAGACAAGAGACCCAGTACTTC
>NA|TRBV5-6|NA|TRBJ2-1
CASSYNSGTSHYEQFF
TGTGCCAGCAGCTACAACTCCGGGACTTCCCACTATGAGCAGTTCTTC
>TRBD2|TRBV6-1|once|TRBJ2-7
CASSESELAGVSSYEQYF
TGTGCCAGCAGTGAATCGGAACTAGCGGGAGTGAGCTCCTACGAGCAGTACTTC
>TRBD2|TRBV7-9|NA|TRBJ2-2
CASSPSGSGGTGELFF
TGTGCCAGCAGCCCGAGCGGGAGCGGGGGCACCGGGGAGCTGTTTTTT
>NA|TRBV7-2|NA|TRBJ2-6
CASSLLVPSGANVLTF
TGTGCCAGCAGCTTATTGGTGCCCTCTGGGGCCAACGTCCTGACTTTC
>NA|TRBV27|NA|TRBJ2-3
CASSLGIRGGVTDTQYF
TGTGCCAGCAGCCTAGGGATCCGAGGGGGAGTAACAGATACGCAGTATTTT
>TRBD2|TRBV7-8|NA|TRBJ2-7
CASSLAGRESYEQYF
TGTGCCAGCAGCTTAGCGGGGCGGGAGAGCTACGAGCAGTACTTC
>NA|TRBV29-1|NA|TRBJ1-2
CSVEYPGGGFYGYTF
TGCAGCGTTGAATACCCCGGGGGGGGTTTCTATGGCTACACCTTC
>NA|TRBV29-1|NA|TRBJ2-1
CSVALSIKRDEQFF
TGCAGCGTTGCCCTTTCGATTAAAAGAGATGAGCAGTTCTTC
>NA|TRBV9|few|TRBJ2-5
CASSVVVSQETQYF
TGTGCCAGCAGCGTAGTCGTTAGCCAAGAGACCCAGTACTTC
>TRBD1|TRBV5-6|NA|TRBJ1-2
CASRSTGGAGYTF
TGTGCCAGCAGATCGACAGGGGGCGCGGGCTACACCTTC